The clone carrying this T cell receptor beta chain has more than one count but fewer than ten. In TCRdb, the 5' RACE reads were re-called with MiXCR into one record per CDR3 protein. The sample yields a few hundred thousand distinct CDR3 sequences, 15% to 20% seen once. This CDR3 has 11 residues. Germline V gives CDR1 SQVTM, CDR2 ANQGSEA. Trimming shortened V by 4 bases and J by 4 bases, and 7 bases separated the two germline ends. This sample was taken from a study of T-cell memory formation after mild COVID-19. This sequence originates from a man aged 18-30 years who had mild COVID-19 (a few samples of this study predate the infection). Cell type and time point are not known. Sequenced: PBMCs or a T cell subset sorted from them (not recorded which). The chain recombines TRBV29-1 with TRBJ2-5; unclear D gene. In DNA, the CDR3 is TGCAGCGTTGGGATCCCAGAGACCCAGTACTTC. Amino acid sequence: CSVGIPETQYF.